These 15 T cell receptor beta chains were all obtained from the same sample, sequenced in a study of T cells in Graves' hyperthyroidism and ophthalmopathy. RNA transcripts were the template for amplifying TCR beta CDR3 regions. The TCR CDR3 first-round RT-PCR relied on the HTBI primer set. MiXCR, run by TCRdb on the multiplex PCR reads, gives a single entry per CDR3 protein. This table holds around 340,000 distinct CDR3 sequences, about a sixth found once. Specimen: blood. The receptor source for this set is a woman aged 30 to 39 with Graves' hyperthyroidism that later progressed to Graves' ophthalmopathy.

The chain carries TRBV4-1 and TRBJ2-5, with D maybe TRBD2 (6 bases). From germline, CDR1 is MGHRA and CDR2 YSYEKL. V dropped 0 bases and J dropped 8 bases, with 13 bases sitting between them. This CDR3 is 14 amino acids long. The CDR3 DNA sequence: TGCGCCAGCAGCCAAGATACGGGGGTGGGAACCCAGTACTTC. It codes for CASSQDTGVGTQYF.

The sample holds a few counts of this clonotype. J is TRBJ2-1 and V is TRBV19; TRBD1 matches 8 bases. The CDR3 contains 14 residues. The trim removed 6 bases at V and 3 bases at J, leaving 4 bases unmatched. The germline V gene has CDR1 LNHDA and CDR2 SQIVND (reference sequence). As DNA, the CDR3 is TGTGCCAGTAGGAGGACAGGGTACTACAATGAGCAGTTCTTC. Residues: CASRRTGYYNEQFF. Full variable domain (rest looked up from reference TRBV19 and TRBJ2-1): DGGITQSPKYLFRKEGQNVTLSCEQNLNHDAMYWYRQDPGQGLRLIYYSQIVNDFQKGDIAEGYSVSREKKESFPLTVTSAQKNPTAFYLCASRRTGYYNEQFFGPGTRLTVL.

This clonotype has a count of ten or more. This sequence joins TRBV2 and TRBJ1-1; no reliable D call. Germline assignment: CDR1 SNHLY and CDR2 FYNNEI. The CDR3 consists of 14 residues. V gave up 8 bases and J gave up 1 base, with 14 bases separating them. The CDR3 sequence is CASSSGGSNTEAFF. CDR3 in DNA: TGTGCCAGCTCCAGTGGAGGGTCGAACACTGAAGCTTTCTTT.

This clonotype was observed at least ten times. This sequence joins TRBV11-2 and TRBJ2-7; 7 bases line up with TRBD1. With V trimmed by 1 base and J by 2 bases, 5 bases remained unmatched. CDR3 size: 15 residues. From germline, CDR1 is SGHAT and CDR2 FQNNGV. The CDR3 DNA follows: TGTGCCAGCAGCTTAGCCACGACAGGGCCCTACGAGCAGTACTTC. It codes for CASSLATTGPYEQYF.

The table lists this clonotype with many counts. The chain combines TRBV28 with TRBJ2-2, with TRBD2 matching 14 bases. The CDR3 loop spans 17 amino acids. CDR1 is MDHEN, CDR2 SYDVKM, per germline. With V trimmed by 5 bases and J by 3 bases, 5 bases remained unmatched. CDR3 loop: CASSTGTSGGDTGELFF. CDR3 in DNA: TGTGCCAGCAGTACCGGGACTAGCGGGGGAGACACCGGGGAGCTGTTTTTT.

In its sample, this clonotype was seen many times. In DNA form, the CDR3 reads TGTGCCAGCAGTCACGGACAGTTTAGCGAGCAGTACTTC. This sequence encodes CASSHGQFSEQYF. This chain joins TRBV28 and TRBJ2-7; D may be TRBD1 (6 bases). Germline values: CDR1 MDHEN, CDR2 SYDVKM. Trimming took 5 bases from V and 6 from J, leaving 14 bases between them. CDR3 length: 13 amino acids.

This clonotype was picked up a small number of times. V and J are TRBV5-5 and TRBJ1-4, with D unresolved. Trimming pared 4 bases from V and 0 bases from J, leaving 22 bases between. Germline V lookup: CDR1 SGHKS, CDR2 YYEKEE (reference sequence). This CDR3 contains 19 residues. Written as DNA, the CDR3 is TGTGCCAGCAGCCCCTCGGGGATTCGACCGCTTGCAACTAATGAAAAACTGTTTTTT. Translating it yields CASSPSGIRPLATNEKLFF.

About this clonotype: A single base separates this from a much larger clone, so it may be a read error. The rearrangement uses TRBV28 and TRBJ1-4; tentative D call: TRBD1 (5 bases). The CDR3 is made up of 15 amino acids. CDR1 is MDHEN and CDR2 is SYDVKM in the germline V gene. CDR3: CAISSPLGGSEKLFF. The CDR3, as DNA: TGTGCCATCAGTTCCCCCCTGGGGGGAAGTGAAAAACTGTTTTTT.

As for this clonotype: Being one base from a much bigger clone, this may be a read error. The chain employs TRBV6-5 and TRBJ2-1; D possibly corresponds to TRBD1 (5 bases). This CDR3 region has 14 residues. CDR1 MNHEY and CDR2 SVGAGI come from the germline V gene. The V and J ends lost 2 bases and 4 bases respectively, with 9 bases between them. This CDR3 reads CASSYDSEYNEQFF. CDR3 in DNA: TGTGCCAGCAGTTACGACAGCGAGTACAATGAGCAGTTCTTC.

This clonotype was detected many times. The chain combines TRBV28 with TRBJ1-2; D is undetermined. The germline V gene encodes CDR1 MDHEN and CDR2 SYDVKM. The CDR3 is made up of 13 amino acids. V was trimmed by 3 bases and J by 5 bases, leaving 10 bases between them. The CDR3, as DNA: TGTGCCAGCAGTTTCGACAACCTGTATGGCTACACCTTC. Protein product: CASSFDNLYGYTF.

This clonotype has just a few counts. This chain uses TRBV4-1 with TRBJ2-2, with D uncertain. Between the trimmed V and J ends, which lost 6 bases and 5 bases, there was a span of 10 bases. This CDR3 contains 13 residues. The germline gives CDR1 MGHRA, CDR2 YSYEKL. The CDR3 spells CASRSQKTGELFF. The CDR3 DNA is TGCGCCAGCAGAAGTCAGAAGACCGGGGAGCTGTTTTTT.

This clonotype has at least ten counts. V gene TRBV28 combines with J gene TRBJ1-6; D is possibly TRBD1 (5 bases). The germline CDR1 and CDR2 sequences are MDHEN and SYDVKM. V lost 5 bases to trimming and J lost 3 bases, with 14 bases between them. This CDR3 is 16 amino acids long. The CDR3 here is CASSPAGRDYNSPLHF. CDR3 DNA sequence: TGTGCCAGCAGTCCGGCAGGGCGGGACTATAATTCACCCCTCCACTTT.

This clonotype was observed many times. V is TRBV20-1 and J is TRBJ2-1, with 8 bases aligning to TRBD1. This CDR3 comprises 15 residues. V shed 2 bases, J shed 2 bases, and the junction held 5 bases outside the gene matches. Germline V CDR1 and CDR2: DFQATT, SNEGSKA (reference sequence). As DNA, the CDR3 is TGCAGTGCTAGACCACAGGGGGACACCTACAATGAGCAGTTCTTC. Translating gives CSARPQGDTYNEQFF.

This chain connects TRBV19 to TRBJ1-1; D remains ambiguous. This CDR3 has 13 residues. Trimming stripped 1 base from V and 4 bases from J, with 7 bases between. Germline values: CDR1 LNHDA, CDR2 SQIVND (reference sequence). Written as DNA, the CDR3 is TGTGCCAGTAGTATAGCTCCGGCCACTGAAGCTTTCTTT. This translates into CASSIAPATEAFF.

This clonotype was seen more than once but under ten times. The rearrangement links TRBV18 to TRBJ2-7, with D perhaps matching TRBD2 (5 bases). Germline CDR1 and CDR2: KGHSH and LQKENI. CDR3 length: 17 residues. The V gene lost 5 bases and the J gene lost 0 bases, with 20 bases spanning the gap. CDR3 DNA sequence: TGTGCCAGCTCAGCACTGTTCTCGGGAAGTAGCTCCTACGAGCAGTACTTC. This gives the protein CASSALFSGSSSYEQYF.